This record looks at one T cell receptor (beta chain) sequence and its context. No antigen is known for it. This sample is drawn from a study of graft-versus-host responses after intestinal transplantation. Study overall: Transplantation in recipients was multivisceral, liver-intestinal, or isolated intestinal. Tacrolimus plus steroids were given to all recipients for roughly three years, preceded by anti-thymocyte globulin induction.

V lost 10 bases to trimming and J lost 5 bases; unmatched junction nucleotides: 3. From germline, CDR1 is LNHDA and CDR2 SQIVND (reference sequence). The CDR3 runs to 13 residues. Study observations and caveats: Circulating GvH clone levels at their peak were associated with HvG declines (early post-transplant). Analysis identified GvH clones in recipient marrow, with some appearing first in ileum or blood.

Using immunoSEQ multiplex PCR, the repertoire was profiled, and TCRdb retains in-frame clones only, with some absent. The sample holds about 120,000 clones, over 80% seen once. The J gene is TRBJ2-3, the V gene TRBV19; 13 bases map to TRBD2. This specimen was unstimulated CD4+ T cells sorted from spleen or lymph node cells, taken before intestinal transplant. The sequence was obtained from a human donor who received an intestinal transplant. Written as DNA, the CDR3 is TGTGCCACCGGACTAGCGGGAGTAGATACGCAGTATTTT. Its translation: CATGLAGVDTQYF.